The 14 T cell receptor beta chains below come from one sample, sequenced in a study of CD8+ T cells in alopecia areata. cDNA reverse transcribed from extracted RNA served as the sequencing template. TCRdb's table, derived via immunoSEQ multiplex PCR, lists solely in-frame clones and lacks some. The sample includes more than 200,000 clones, 67% of them seen just once. The sample was CD4+ T cells sorted from blood, taken at week 0. The receptors were sampled from a human donor with alopecia areata.

The chain employs TRBV7-2 and TRBJ2-3, with TRBD1 as a possible D gene (5 bases). CDR3 size: 15 residues. V was cut by 3 bases and J by 2 bases, with 12 bases left in between. Germline values: CDR1 SGHTA, CDR2 FQGNSA. The CDR3 here is CASSLKAGLTDTQYF. In DNA, the CDR3 is TGTGCCAGCAGCTTGAAGGCAGGGCTCACAGATACGCAGTATTTT. The full variable domain, with the rest looked up from reference TRBV7-2 and TRBJ2-3, is GAGVSQSPSNKVTEKGKDVELRCDPISGHTALYWYRQSLGQGLEFLIYFQGNSAPDKSGLPSDRFSAERTGGSVSTLTIQRTQQEDSAVYLCASSLKAGLTDTQYFGPGTRLTVL.

The CDR3 DNA is TGTGCCAGCAGTTACTCGACTGGACGATCTGGCTACACCTTC. It specifies CASSYSTGRSGYTF. This chain joins TRBV6-6 and TRBJ1-2; no reliable D call. The CDR3 loop spans 14 amino acids. V dropped 0 bases and J dropped 7 bases, with 12 bases sitting between them. Germline values: CDR1 MNHNY, CDR2 SVGAGI (reference sequence).

This chain joins TRBV7-6 and TRBJ2-1; D not certain. The germline V gene has CDR1 SGHVS and CDR2 FNYEAQ. This CDR3 spans 14 amino acids. Trimming pared 10 bases from V and 7 bases from J, leaving 20 bases between. The CDR3 bases are TGTGCCACCTCCTTGGACCGGATAGGGAATGAGCAGTTCTTC. Its protein is CATSLDRIGNEQFF.

Remarks on this clone: The same CDR3 is also encoded by other DNA sequences in this sample. CDR3 sequence reads: CASSLDSYNEQFF. DNA of the CDR3: TGCGCCAGCAGCTTGGACAGTTACAATGAGCAGTTCTTC. The rearrangement links TRBV5-1 to TRBJ2-1; D is undetermined. CDR3 length: 13 residues. Trimming took 0 bases from V and 4 from J, leaving 5 bases between them. Germline V gene lookup returns CDR1 SGHRS and CDR2 YFSETQ. The full variable domain, its missing parts supplied by reference TRBV5-1 and TRBJ2-1, is KAGVTQTPRYLIKTRGQQVTLSCSPISGHRSVSWYQQTPGQGLQFLFEYFSETQRNKGNFPGRFSGRQFSNSRSEMNVSTLELGDSALYLCASSLDSYNEQFFGPGTRLTVL.

This clone came up a few times. The chain employs TRBV29-1 and TRBJ2-2; D uncertain. CDR3 size: 15 residues. Germline assignment: CDR1 SQVTM and CDR2 ANQGSEA. V gave up 1 base and J gave up 6 bases, with 15 bases separating them. CDR3 amino acids: CSVEGATRSPGELFF. The CDR3 DNA sequence: TGCAGCGTTGAAGGTGCCACACGGAGTCCCGGGGAGCTGTTTTTT.

This chain links TRBV7-2 with TRBJ1-5; TRBD1 is a possible D gene (6 bases). The V end was cut by 4 bases, the J end by 6 bases, with 13 bases between. Per germline, CDR1 SGHTA and CDR2 FQGNSA. This CDR3 contains 14 residues. CDR3 DNA sequence: TGTGCCAGCAGCTACCCGGGGGCTCGTCAGCCCCAGCATTTT. Its protein is CASSYPGARQPQHF.

The chain links TRBV5-6 to TRBJ2-1; D gene uncertain. CDR3 length: 11 residues. CDR1 is SGHDT, CDR2 YYEEEE, per germline. Trimming took 4 bases from V and 10 from J, leaving 9 bases between them. The CDR3 bases are TGTGCCAGCAGCCGTGTCTCCGAGCAGTTCTTC. This encodes CASSRVSEQFF.

This clone has more than one count but fewer than ten. This rearrangement joins TRBV4-1 to TRBJ2-5; 12 positions match TRBD2. V lost 6 bases and J lost 5; bases outside the gene matches: 4. The CDR3 is made up of 14 amino acids. Looked up from germline, CDR1 is MGHRA and CDR2 is YSYEKL. The DNA of the CDR3 is TGCGCCAGCAGGCGGACTAGCGGGGTTGAGACCCAGTACTTC. Residues: CASRRTSGVETQYF.

The rearrangement uses TRBV25-1 and TRBJ1-5, with a weak D call TRBD1 (5 bases). In germline, CDR1 is MGHDK, CDR2 SYGVNS. V was shortened by 3 bases and J by 3 bases, with 12 bases between the two germline ends. The CDR3 has 15 residues. The CDR3 reads CASSDSGRDNQPQHF. The CDR3 DNA is TGTGCCAGCAGTGACTCTGGCAGGGACAATCAGCCCCAGCATTTT. Combining the CDR3 with reference TRBV25-1 and TRBJ1-5 gives the whole variable domain EADIYQTPRYLVIGTGKKITLECSQTMGHDKMYWYQQDPGMELHLIHYSYGVNSTEKGDLSSESTVSRIRTEHFPLTLESARPSHTSQYLCASSDSGRDNQPQHFGDGTRLSIL.

This chain connects TRBV2 to TRBJ1-6, with a weak D call TRBD1 (6 bases). V was shortened by 3 bases and J by 13 bases, with 13 bases between the two germline ends. This CDR3 has 13 amino acids. In germline, CDR1 is SNHLY, CDR2 FYNNEI. CDR3 bases: TGTGCCAGCAGTGACGACGGGGGGCAGCCCCTCCACTTT. It encodes CASSDDGGQPLHF.

This chain links TRBV5-4 with TRBJ2-2; D might be TRBD1 (6 bases). The length of the CDR3 is 15 residues. Germline lookup yields CDR1 SGHNT and CDR2 YYREEE (reference sequence). V was cut by 1 base and J by 3 bases, with 10 bases left in between. The CDR3 sequence is CASSLTGIYTGELFF. The CDR3 bases are TGTGCCAGCAGCTTGACAGGGATCTACACCGGGGAGCTGTTTTTT.

The chain combines TRBV25-1 with TRBJ1-1; 7 bases align to TRBD1. In germline, CDR1 is MGHDK, CDR2 SYGVNS. V lost 7 bases, J lost 6 bases, and 8 bases stayed unmatched. The CDR3 length is 13 residues. CDR3 loop: CASKTGLGAEAFF. DNA of the CDR3: TGTGCCAGCAAGACAGGGTTAGGCGCTGAAGCTTTCTTT.

The chain is built from TRBV7-2 and TRBJ2-3; D uncertain. Per germline, CDR1 SGHTA and CDR2 FQGNSA. This CDR3 is 15 amino acids long. Trimming removed 2 bases at V and 2 bases at J, with 11 bases between. For the CDR3, the DNA is TGTGCCAGCAGCTTACGAGGTCTTCCCACAGATACGCAGTATTTT. Translating it yields CASSLRGLPTDTQYF.

The CDR3 here is CASSLLGDSPLHF. Here the CDR3 DNA reads TGTGCCAGCAGCTTGTTAGGTGATTCACCCCTCCACTTT. This chain links TRBV5-6 with TRBJ1-6; D is undetermined. Trimming stripped 1 base from V and 8 bases from J, with 7 bases between. This CDR3 has 13 residues. Germline CDR1 reads SGHDT; CDR2 reads YYEEEE.